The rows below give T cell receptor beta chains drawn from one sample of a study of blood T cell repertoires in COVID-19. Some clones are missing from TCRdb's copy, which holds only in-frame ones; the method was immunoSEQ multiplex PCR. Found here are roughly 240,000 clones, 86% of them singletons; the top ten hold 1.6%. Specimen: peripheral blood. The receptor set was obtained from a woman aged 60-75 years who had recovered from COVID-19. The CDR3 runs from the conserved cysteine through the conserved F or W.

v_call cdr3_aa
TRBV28 CASSRTGGSSYEQYF
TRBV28 CASRVWDRDYDEQFF
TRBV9 CASSTNPPGLAGEADTQYF
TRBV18 CASSLSSGANVLTF
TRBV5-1 CASSWGTSAEGPGELFF
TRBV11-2 CASSRLQGMDGYTF
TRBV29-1 CSVGDSYNQPQHF
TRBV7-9 CATTPGGNPSTEQYF
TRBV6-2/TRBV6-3 CASSYRSERESYGYTF
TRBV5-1 CASSLGDRANYGYTF
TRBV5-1 CASSLRGGDSSPGQFF
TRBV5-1 CASSLDAGSGNTIYF
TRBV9 CASSVGPNYGYTF
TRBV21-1 CACREGGVSGNTIYF
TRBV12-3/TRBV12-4 CASSLLSNEKLFF
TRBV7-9 CASSSKLQGVSNTEAFF
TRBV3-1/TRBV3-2 CASSQDARGYTF
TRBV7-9 CASSSPDSEETYEQYF
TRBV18 CASFSTGLENYGYTF
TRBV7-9 CASLEGDWAGELFF
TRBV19 CASSVGGPGSNQPQHF
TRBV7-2 CASSFVRVETQYF
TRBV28 CASKRAPGSPLHF
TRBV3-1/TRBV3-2 CASSQDWPTYF
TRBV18 CASSHPEGNTQETQYF
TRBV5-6 CASSQDRGNSPLHF
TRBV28 CASSLGDRAYGYTF
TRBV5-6 CASNRQGAIQPQHF
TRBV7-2 CASSLNPRGQFNEKLFF
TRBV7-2 CASSLERSTGELFF
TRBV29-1 CSVARQGNTGELFF
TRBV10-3 CAISRSPAGAQETQYF
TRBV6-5 CAGGGIGQGGSPLHF
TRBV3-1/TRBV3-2 CASSRPGQGPYEQYF
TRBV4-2 CASSQMAGGYTF
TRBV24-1 CATTQHLEGARNSPLHF
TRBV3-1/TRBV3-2 CASSVTGQHLIYGYTF
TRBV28 CASRVVGQGRQETQYF
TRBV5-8 CASSFYRGGTEAFF
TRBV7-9 CASSLTSSTDTQYF
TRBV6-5 CASSYAGGSTGELFF
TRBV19 CASRRRSGSTDTQYF
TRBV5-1 CASSLDRVINGYTF
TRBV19 CASSIDPRQGNEKLFF
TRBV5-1 CASSPGLAGTLTDTQYF
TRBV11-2 CASSPYNPWGGHEQYF
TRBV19 CASSELAGGSNTGELFF
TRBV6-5 CASSPVQGSPDTQYF
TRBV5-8 CASSLDLGVNYGYTF
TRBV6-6 CASSSSEAFF
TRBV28 CASSFGLSGRQGRTGELFF
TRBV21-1 CASSKGRGTGYSYEQYF
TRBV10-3 CAISTDSDHTGELFF
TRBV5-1 CASSFSLSRRDSPLHF
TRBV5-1 CASSTTSGNTEAFF
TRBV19 CASSPGQRRNEQFF